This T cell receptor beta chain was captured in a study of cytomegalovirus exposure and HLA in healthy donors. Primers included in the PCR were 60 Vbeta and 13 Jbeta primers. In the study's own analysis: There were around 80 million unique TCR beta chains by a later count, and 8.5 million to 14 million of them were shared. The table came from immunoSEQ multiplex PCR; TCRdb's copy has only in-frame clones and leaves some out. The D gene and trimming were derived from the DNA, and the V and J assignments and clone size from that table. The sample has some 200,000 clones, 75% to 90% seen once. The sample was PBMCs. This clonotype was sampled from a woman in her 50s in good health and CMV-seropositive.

CDR3 DNA: TGTGCCAGCAGCGGCGTGGGCGGGGCCTACAATGAGCAGTTCTTC. Its protein is CASSGVGGAYNEQFF. This chain connects TRBV5-4 to TRBJ2-1, with D possibly being TRBD2 (6 bases). From germline, CDR1 is SGHNT and CDR2 YYREEE (reference sequence). This CDR3 has 15 amino acids. The ends were cut back, 4 bases at V and 2 bases at J, with 13 bases in the middle.